This T cell receptor beta chain was identified during a study of monozygotic twins with cystic fibrosis. TCRdb keeps only in-frame clones here, not all; method: immunoSEQ multiplex PCR. The data show roughly 35,000 clones, with around 82% seen just once and around 1.7% held by the top ten. The CDR3 extends over 11 amino acids. Trimming stripped 4 bases from V and 2 bases from J, with 2 bases between. CDR1 and CDR2 (germline): LNHDA, SQIVND (reference sequence). The sequenced sample was blood. The TCR comes from a girl aged 2-9 years with cystic fibrosis. This chain links TRBV19 with TRBJ1-2; D is unclear. CDR3 DNA sequence: TGTGCCAGTAGTAAGAACTATGGCTACACCTTC. It encodes CASSKNYGYTF.